This TCR beta chain was captured in a study of response to subunit inactivated influenza vaccine. This clonotype has at least ten counts. The CDR3 contains 14 residues. The germline V gene encodes CDR1 LGHDT and CDR2 YNNKEL (reference sequence). The V and J ends lost 4 bases and 11 bases, in that order; junction bases with no gene match: 9. TCRdb passed the RT-PCR reads through MiXCR, listing each CDR3 protein once. The top ten clones hold 11% of a sample with fewer than 750,000 distinct CDR3 sequences, 14% of them seen once. This TCR was sampled from a man aged 50 to 60 who received an inactivated influenza vaccine. The sequencing used PBMCs from blood, collected about 12 days after vaccination. The genes are TRBV3-1 and TRBJ1-1; 11 bases map to TRBD1. The CDR3 nucleotides read TGTGCCAGCAGCCTCGGACAGGGGGCGTTAGGGGCTTTCTTT. Translation: CASSLGQGALGAFF.